The next 14 T cell receptor beta chains were all read from a single sample in a study of cytomegalovirus exposure and HLA in healthy donors. The primer mix had 60 Vbeta and 13 Jbeta primers. The data were produced by immunoSEQ multiplex PCR, yet TCRdb's version contains in-frame clones alone and is incomplete. This table holds 130,000 to 150,000 clones. The sequencing sample was made of PBMCs. The receptors here all came from a male donor in good health and CMV-seronegative.

CDR3 nucleotide sequence: TGTGCCACCTCCGGCAAGGCGGGCTTCGGGTCCTACGAGCAGTACTTC. This translates into CATSGKAGFGSYEQYF. The rearrangement links TRBV19 to TRBJ2-7; tentative D call: TRBD2 (5 bases). Germline loops: CDR1 LNHDA, CDR2 SQIVND (reference sequence). V shed 10 bases and J shed 1 base, with 23 bases lying between them. The CDR3 contains 16 residues. Variable domain in full (rest from reference TRBV19 and TRBJ2-7): DGGITQSPKYLFRKEGQNVTLSCEQNLNHDAMYWYRQDPGQGLRLIYYSQIVNDFQKGDIAEGYSVSREKKESFPLTVTSAQKNPTAFYLCATSGKAGFGSYEQYFGPGTRLTVT.

The gene calls are TRBV4-1 and TRBJ2-2; maybe TRBD1 (6 bases). Trimming took 1 base from V and 3 from J, leaving 15 bases between them. This CDR3 has 17 amino acids. Germline V gene data show CDR1 as MGHRA and CDR2 as YSYEKL. The CDR3 region has the DNA TGCGCCAGCAGCCAAGGCCTTCAGGGGCTTGACACCGGGGAGCTGTTTTTT. Translation gives CASSQGLQGLDTGELFF.

The V call is TRBV14, the J call TRBJ2-7, with D possibly matching TRBD2 (5 bases). Trimming removed 4 bases from V and 2 bases from J, with 21 bases in between. CDR1 and CDR2 from the germline V gene are SGHDN and FVKESK. This CDR3 is 17 amino acids long. The CDR3 DNA is TGTGCCAGCAGCCCAATCGGTGAGGGAGCCGGGACCTACGAGCAGTACTTC. Translated, it gives CASSPIGEGAGTYEQYF.

The chain carries TRBV14 and TRBJ2-1; D might be TRBD2 (6 bases). Looked up from germline, CDR1 is SGHDN and CDR2 is FVKESK. The V end was cut by 4 bases, the J end by 11 bases, with 9 bases between. This CDR3 region has 11 residues. The CDR3 sequence: CASSPGGQQFF. Here the CDR3 DNA reads TGTGCCAGCAGCCCCGGGGGACAGCAGTTCTTC.

The chain links TRBV9 to TRBJ1-1; D may be TRBD1 (6 bases). V lost 1 base and J 4 bases, leaving 14 bases between the germline ends. From germline, CDR1 is SGDLS and CDR2 YYNGEE. The CDR3 contains 15 residues. CDR3 sequence: CASSVLDSYGTEAFF. The CDR3 DNA sequence: TGTGCCAGCAGCGTACTGGACAGTTATGGCACTGAAGCTTTCTTT.

The chain is built from TRBV19 and TRBJ1-1; 12 bases match TRBD1. This CDR3 has 18 amino acids. Germline V gene data show CDR1 as LNHDA and CDR2 as SQIVND (reference sequence). V lost 6 bases, J lost 1 base, and 12 bases stayed unmatched. CDR3 nucleotides: TGTGCCAGTAGACCATCAGCCGGGACAGGGGGCGGGAACACTGAAGCTTTCTTT. Its protein is CASRPSAGTGGGNTEAFF.

This rearrangement joins TRBV6-5 to TRBJ2-1; the match to TRBD1 covers 7 bases. This CDR3 spans 15 amino acids. Germline V gene sequence: CDR1 MNHEY, CDR2 SVGAGI. With 7 bases clipped from V and 10 bases from J, the junction kept 16 bases outside the gene matches. CDR3 region: CASKTGTEVYREQFF. CDR3 coding DNA: TGTGCCAGCAAGACCGGGACAGAAGTTTACAGGGAGCAGTTCTTC.

This rearrangement joins TRBV30 to TRBJ2-7, with D perhaps matching TRBD2 (5 bases). The CDR3 is made up of 13 amino acids. Germline V gives CDR1 GTSNPN, CDR2 SVGIG (reference sequence). The germline V and J ends were trimmed by 2 bases and 2 bases, with 10 bases remaining between them. CDR3 region: CAWSWENPYEQYF. CDR3 sequence (DNA): TGTGCCTGGAGTTGGGAGAACCCCTACGAGCAGTACTTC.

The chain joins TRBV27 to TRBJ1-2, with 9 bases matching TRBD1. Germline-derived CDR1 and CDR2 are MNHEY and SMNVEV (reference sequence). This CDR3 region has 18 residues. V dropped 0 bases and J dropped 7; count of bases not matched to a gene: 15. CDR3 protein: CASSLSRGVRTGDFGYTF. The CDR3 nucleotides are TGTGCCAGCAGTTTATCGCGGGGTGTTAGGACAGGGGATTTTGGCTACACCTTC.

The gene calls are TRBV6-5 and TRBJ2-7; 12 bases are a match to TRBD2. The CDR3 consists of 16 residues. Germline CDR1 reads MNHEY; CDR2 reads SVGAGI. Unmatched junction bases numbered 6, after V lost 4 bases and J lost 2 bases. The CDR3 reads CASSFRTSGVPYEQYF. The CDR3 bases are TGTGCCAGCAGTTTCCGGACTAGCGGGGTACCCTACGAGCAGTACTTC.

The chain recombines TRBV5-1 with TRBJ1-2, with 8 bases matching TRBD1. Losses at the gene ends were 3 bases for V and 5 bases for J; bases not matched to a gene: 15. CDR3 size: 17 residues. The germline V gene has CDR1 SGHRS and CDR2 YFSETQ. The CDR3 region is CASSSWTGSVSGYGYTF. DNA of the CDR3: TGCGCCAGCAGCTCCTGGACAGGGTCCGTATCGGGGTATGGCTACACCTTC.

The chain links TRBV30 to TRBJ2-7; 11 bases fit TRBD1. The CDR3 consists of 14 residues. The V gene end was trimmed by 3 bases and the J gene end by 2 bases; junction bases not matched to a gene: 3. Per germline, CDR1 GTSNPN and CDR2 SVGIG (reference sequence). The CDR3 loop is CAWSRDRGAYEQYF. The DNA of the CDR3 is TGTGCCTGGAGCCGGGACAGGGGGGCCTACGAGCAGTACTTC.

The chain recombines TRBV19 with TRBJ1-5, with D hard to call. This CDR3 region has 14 residues. Trimming took 9 bases from V and 2 from J, leaving 14 bases between them. Germline CDR1 reads LNHDA; CDR2 reads SQIVND (reference sequence). Written as DNA, the CDR3 is TGTGCCAGCCATATTGGCGGGGGCAATCAGCCCCAGCATTTT. This encodes CASHIGGGNQPQHF.

The chain combines TRBV9 with TRBJ2-3, with 13 positions matching TRBD2. Germline V CDR1 and CDR2: SGDLS, YYNGEE. This CDR3 has 16 residues. V trimming: 4 bases; J trimming: 4 bases; junction bases outside the gene matches: 6. This CDR3 is CASSFTSGGAPDTQYF. The CDR3 DNA follows: TGTGCCAGCAGCTTCACTAGCGGGGGGGCCCCAGATACGCAGTATTTT.